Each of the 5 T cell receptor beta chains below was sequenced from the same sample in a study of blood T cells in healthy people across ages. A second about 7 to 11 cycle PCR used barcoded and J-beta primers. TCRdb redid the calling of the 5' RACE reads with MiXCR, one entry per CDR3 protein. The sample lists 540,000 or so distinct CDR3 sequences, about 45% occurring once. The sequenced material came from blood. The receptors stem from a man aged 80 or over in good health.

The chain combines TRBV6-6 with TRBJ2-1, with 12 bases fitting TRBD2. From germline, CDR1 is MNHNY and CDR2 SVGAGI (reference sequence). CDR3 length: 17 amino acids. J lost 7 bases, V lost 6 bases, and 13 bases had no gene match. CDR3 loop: CASSRLAGVLPGNEQFF. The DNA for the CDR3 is TGTGCCAGCAGCCGACTAGCGGGAGTCCTTCCGGGTAATGAGCAGTTCTTC.

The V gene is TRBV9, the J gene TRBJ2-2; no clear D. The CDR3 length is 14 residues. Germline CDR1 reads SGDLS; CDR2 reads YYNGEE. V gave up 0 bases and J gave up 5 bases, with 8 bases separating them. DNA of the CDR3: TGTGCCAGCAGCGTAGCTACAAGTACCGGGGAGCTGTTTTTT. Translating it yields CASSVATSTGELFF.

DNA for the CDR3: TGTGCCAGCAGTTCCTCCCGGGACGATCGGAGCCAAGAGACCCAGTACTTC. Translation gives CASSSSRDDRSQETQYF. The chain couples TRBV12-3 or TRBV12-4 to TRBJ2-5; tentatively, D is TRBD1 or TRBD2 (5 bases each). The V end was cut by 4 bases, the J end by 1 base, with 19 bases between. The CDR3 contains 17 residues.

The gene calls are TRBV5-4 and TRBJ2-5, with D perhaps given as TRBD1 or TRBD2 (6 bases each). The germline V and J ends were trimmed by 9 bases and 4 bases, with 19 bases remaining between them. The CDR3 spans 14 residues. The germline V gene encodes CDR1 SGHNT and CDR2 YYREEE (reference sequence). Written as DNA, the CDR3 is TGTGCCACCTCACTATGGGGGGCAAGAGAGACCCAGTACTTC. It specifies CATSLWGARETQYF.

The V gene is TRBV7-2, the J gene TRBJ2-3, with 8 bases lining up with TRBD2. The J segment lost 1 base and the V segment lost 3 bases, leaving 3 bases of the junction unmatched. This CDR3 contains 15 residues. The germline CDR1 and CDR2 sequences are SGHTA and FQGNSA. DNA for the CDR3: TGTGCCAGCAGCTTGCTCGGGAGGGGCACAGATACGCAGTATTTT. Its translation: CASSLLGRGTDTQYF.